This TCR beta chain was retrieved from a study of cytomegalovirus exposure and HLA in healthy donors. The PCR employed 60 Vbeta primers together with 13 Jbeta primers. Repertoires were generated with immunoSEQ multiplex PCR, while TCRdb's copy carries only in-frame clones and drops some. Of 130,000 to 150,000 clones listed, roughly 85% are singletons. The TCR comes from a male donor in good health and CMV-seronegative. Sequencing was performed on PBMCs.

The CDR3 DNA follows: TGTGCCAGCAACCCGGGGACAGTCGAAACTGAAGCTTTCTTT. Translation gives CASNPGTVETEAFF. The chain links TRBV6-5 to TRBJ1-1, with 7 bases fitting TRBD1. This CDR3 is 14 amino acids long. Per germline, CDR1 MNHEY and CDR2 SVGAGI. V lost 7 bases, J lost 5 bases, and 10 bases stayed unmatched.